This T cell receptor (beta chain) was recovered during a study of cytomegalovirus exposure and HLA in healthy donors. Study-level points and caveats: According to reports, the classifier identified cytomegalovirus status with high specificity and sensitivity.

A word on this clone: Antigen specificity is unknown.

Clones were read by immunoSEQ multiplex PCR, and TCRdb kept only the in-frame ones, dropping some. The repertoire holds approximately 220,000 clones, with just over 90% as singletons. V shed 0 bases and J 9 bases; nucleotides not matched to a gene: 17. The germline V gene has CDR1 MDHEN and CDR2 SYDVKM. The CDR3 totals 19 residues. The chain recombines TRBV28 with TRBJ2-7, with 13 bases identical to TRBD2. The sequence was collected from a woman between 18 and 29 years old in good health and CMV-seronegative. Sequencing input: PBMCs. Here the CDR3 DNA reads TGTGCCAGCAGTTTATGGCCTTGGCCCTTAACTAGCGGGAGGGGTTGGCAGTACTTC. Its translation is CASSLWPWPLTSGRGWQYF.